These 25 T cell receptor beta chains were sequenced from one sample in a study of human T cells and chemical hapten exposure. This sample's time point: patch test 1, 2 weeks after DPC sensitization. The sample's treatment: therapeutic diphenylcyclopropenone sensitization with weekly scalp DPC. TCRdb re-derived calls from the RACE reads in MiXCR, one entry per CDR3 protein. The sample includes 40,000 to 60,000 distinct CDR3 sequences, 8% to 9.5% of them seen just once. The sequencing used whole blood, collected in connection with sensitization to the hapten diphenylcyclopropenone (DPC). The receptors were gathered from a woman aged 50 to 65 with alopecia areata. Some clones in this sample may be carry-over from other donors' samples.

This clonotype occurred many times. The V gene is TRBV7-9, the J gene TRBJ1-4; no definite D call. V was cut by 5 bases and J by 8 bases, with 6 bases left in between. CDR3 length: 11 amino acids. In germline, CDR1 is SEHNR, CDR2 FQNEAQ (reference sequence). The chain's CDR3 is CASSKVEKLFF. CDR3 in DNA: TGTGCCAGCAGCAAGGTCGAAAAACTGTTTTTT.

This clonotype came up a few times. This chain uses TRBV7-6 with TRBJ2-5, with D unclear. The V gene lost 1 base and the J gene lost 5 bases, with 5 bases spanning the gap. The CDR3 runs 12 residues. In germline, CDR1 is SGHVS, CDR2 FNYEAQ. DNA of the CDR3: TGTGCCAGCAGCTTAGACGATGAGACCCAGTACTTC. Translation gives CASSLDDETQYF.

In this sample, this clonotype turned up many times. The CDR3 sequence is CSVRGARNTGELFF. CDR3 bases: TGCAGCGTTCGGGGGGCGCGGAACACCGGGGAGCTGTTTTTT. This chain connects TRBV29-1 to TRBJ2-2; weak D call: TRBD2 (7 bases). The V end lost 5 bases, the J end lost 1 base, and 11 bases lay between the germline ends. CDR3 length equals 14 residues. Germline CDR1 is SQVTM and CDR2 is ANQGSEA.

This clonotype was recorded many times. The DNA of the CDR3 is TGTGCCAGCAGCAAAAACCCCCTAGACACCGGGGAGCTGTTTTTT. Residues: CASSKNPLDTGELFF. The V call is TRBV3-1, the J call TRBJ2-2; no clear D. This CDR3 contains 15 residues. V was clipped by 5 bases and J by 3 bases, with 13 bases between them. The V gene's germline CDR1 is LGHDT and CDR2 YNNKEL (reference sequence).

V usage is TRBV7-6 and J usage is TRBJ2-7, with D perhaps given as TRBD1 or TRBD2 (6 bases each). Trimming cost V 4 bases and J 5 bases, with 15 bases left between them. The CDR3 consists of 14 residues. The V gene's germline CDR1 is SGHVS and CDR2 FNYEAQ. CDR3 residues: CASSSRSGGHEQYF. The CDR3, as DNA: TGTGCCAGCAGCTCTCGGTCCGGGGGCCACGAGCAGTACTTC.

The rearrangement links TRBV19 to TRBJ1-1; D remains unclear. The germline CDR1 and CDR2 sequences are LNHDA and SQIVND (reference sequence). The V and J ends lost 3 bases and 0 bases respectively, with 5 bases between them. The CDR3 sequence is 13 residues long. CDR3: CASSINVNTEAFF. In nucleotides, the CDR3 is TGTGCCAGTAGTATCAACGTGAACACTGAAGCTTTCTTT.

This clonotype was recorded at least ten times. The CDR3 spells CASSLQGAEAFF. DNA of the CDR3: TGTGCCAGCAGTCTCCAGGGGGCTGAAGCTTTCTTT. The chain combines TRBV28 with TRBJ1-1, with 7 bases identical to TRBD1. The CDR3 runs 12 residues. Germline V gene lookup returns CDR1 MDHEN and CDR2 SYDVKM. V shed 5 bases, J shed 6 bases, and the junction held 3 bases outside the gene matches.

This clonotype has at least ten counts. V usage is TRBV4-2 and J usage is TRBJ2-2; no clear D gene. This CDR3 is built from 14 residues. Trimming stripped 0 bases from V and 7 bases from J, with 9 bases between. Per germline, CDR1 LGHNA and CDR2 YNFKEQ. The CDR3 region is CASSQDGRYGELFF. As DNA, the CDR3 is TGTGCCAGCAGCCAAGATGGACGGTACGGGGAGCTGTTTTTT.

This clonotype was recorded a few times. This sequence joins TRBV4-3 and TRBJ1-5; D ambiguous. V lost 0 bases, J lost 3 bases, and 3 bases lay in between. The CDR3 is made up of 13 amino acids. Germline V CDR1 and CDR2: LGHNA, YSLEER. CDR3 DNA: TGCGCCAGCAGCCAAGATGCCAATCAGCCCCAGCATTTT. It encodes CASSQDANQPQHF.

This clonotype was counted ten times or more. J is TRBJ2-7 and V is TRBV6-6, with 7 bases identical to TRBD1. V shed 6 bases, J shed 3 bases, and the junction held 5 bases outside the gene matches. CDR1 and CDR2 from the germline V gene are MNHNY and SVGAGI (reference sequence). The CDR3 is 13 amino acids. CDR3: CASSRDSYYEQYF. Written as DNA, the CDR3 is TGTGCCAGCAGCCGGGACAGCTACTACGAGCAGTACTTC.

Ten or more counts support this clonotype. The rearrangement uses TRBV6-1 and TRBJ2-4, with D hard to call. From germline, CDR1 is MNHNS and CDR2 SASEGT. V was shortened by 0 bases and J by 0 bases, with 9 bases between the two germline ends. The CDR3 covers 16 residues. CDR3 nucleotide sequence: TGTGCCAGCAGTGAAGCAGGTTTTCTAGCCAAAAACATTCAGTACTTC. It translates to CASSEAGFLAKNIQYF.

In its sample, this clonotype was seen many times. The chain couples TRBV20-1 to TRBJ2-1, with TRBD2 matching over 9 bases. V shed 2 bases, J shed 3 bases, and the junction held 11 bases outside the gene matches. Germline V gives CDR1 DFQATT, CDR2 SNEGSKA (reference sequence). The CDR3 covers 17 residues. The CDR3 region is CSARSPLAGSNYNEQFF. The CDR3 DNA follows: TGCAGTGCTAGATCCCCTCTAGCGGGAAGCAACTACAATGAGCAGTTCTTC.

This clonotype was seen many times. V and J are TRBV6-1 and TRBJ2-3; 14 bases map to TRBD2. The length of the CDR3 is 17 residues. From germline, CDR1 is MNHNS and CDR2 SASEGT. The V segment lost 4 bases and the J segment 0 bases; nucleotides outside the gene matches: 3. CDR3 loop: CASSGTSGRLSTDTQYF. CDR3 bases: TGTGCCAGCAGTGGGACTAGCGGGAGGCTAAGCACAGATACGCAGTATTTT.

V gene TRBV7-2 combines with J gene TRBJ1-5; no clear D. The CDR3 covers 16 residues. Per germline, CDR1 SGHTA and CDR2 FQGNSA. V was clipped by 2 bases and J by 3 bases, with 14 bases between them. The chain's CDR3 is CASSLLAGIVNQPQHF. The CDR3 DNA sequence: TGTGCCAGCAGCTTACTAGCTGGAATAGTCAATCAGCCCCAGCATTTT.

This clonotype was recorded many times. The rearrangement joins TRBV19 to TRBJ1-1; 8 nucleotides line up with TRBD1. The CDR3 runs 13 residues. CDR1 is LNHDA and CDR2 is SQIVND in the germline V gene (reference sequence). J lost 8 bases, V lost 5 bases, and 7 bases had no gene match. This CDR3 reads CASSFQGATEAFF. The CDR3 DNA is TGTGCCAGTAGTTTTCAGGGGGCCACGGAAGCTTTCTTT. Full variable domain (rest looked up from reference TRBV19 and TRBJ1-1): DGGITQSPKYLFRKEGQNVTLSCEQNLNHDAMYWYRQDPGQGLRLIYYSQIVNDFQKGDIAEGYSVSREKKESFPLTVTSAQKNPTAFYLCASSFQGATEAFFGQGTRLTVV.

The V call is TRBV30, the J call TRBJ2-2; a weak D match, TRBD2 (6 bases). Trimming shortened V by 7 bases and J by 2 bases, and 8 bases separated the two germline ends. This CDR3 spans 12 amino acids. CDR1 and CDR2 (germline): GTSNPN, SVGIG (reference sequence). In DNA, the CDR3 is TGTGCCTTTAGCGGTAACACCGGGGAGCTGTTTTTT. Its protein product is CAFSGNTGELFF.

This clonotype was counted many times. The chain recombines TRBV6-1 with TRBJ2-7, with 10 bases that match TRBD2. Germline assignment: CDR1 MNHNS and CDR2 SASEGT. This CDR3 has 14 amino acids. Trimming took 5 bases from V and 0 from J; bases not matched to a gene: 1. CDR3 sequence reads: CASSLAGGSYEQYF. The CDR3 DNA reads TGTGCCAGCAGTTTAGCGGGAGGCTCCTACGAGCAGTACTTC.

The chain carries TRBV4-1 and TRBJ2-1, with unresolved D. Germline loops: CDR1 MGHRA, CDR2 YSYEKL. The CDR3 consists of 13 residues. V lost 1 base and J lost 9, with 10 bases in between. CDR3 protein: CASSQVPNTEQFF. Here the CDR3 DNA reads TGCGCCAGCAGCCAAGTTCCCAATACTGAGCAGTTCTTC.

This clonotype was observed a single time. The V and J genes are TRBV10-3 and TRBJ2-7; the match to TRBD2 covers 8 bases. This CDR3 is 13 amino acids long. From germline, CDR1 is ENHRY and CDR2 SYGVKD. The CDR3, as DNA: TGTGTCATGTCCCCAGCGGGAGTCCCCGAGCAGTACTTC. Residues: CVMSPAGVPEQYF.

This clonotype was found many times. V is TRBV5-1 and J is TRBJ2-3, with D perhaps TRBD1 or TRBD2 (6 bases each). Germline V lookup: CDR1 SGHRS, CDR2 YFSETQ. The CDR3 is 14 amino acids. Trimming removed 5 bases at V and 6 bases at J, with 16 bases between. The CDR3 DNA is TGCGCCAGCAGTCTGGGGGGCACTGGGGATACGCAGTATTTT. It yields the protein CASSLGGTGDTQYF.

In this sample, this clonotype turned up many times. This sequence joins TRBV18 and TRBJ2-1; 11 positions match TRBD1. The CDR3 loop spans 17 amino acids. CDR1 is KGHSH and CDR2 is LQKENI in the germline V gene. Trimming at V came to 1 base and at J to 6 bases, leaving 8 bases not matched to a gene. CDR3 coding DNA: TGTGCCAGCTCACCACTCCCCCGTGGGACAGGGGGCAATGAGCAGTTCTTC. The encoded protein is CASSPLPRGTGGNEQFF.

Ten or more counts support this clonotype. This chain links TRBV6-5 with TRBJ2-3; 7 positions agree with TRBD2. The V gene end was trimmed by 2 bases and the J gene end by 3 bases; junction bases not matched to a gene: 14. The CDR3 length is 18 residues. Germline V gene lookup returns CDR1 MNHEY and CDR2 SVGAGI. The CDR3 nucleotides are TGTGCCAGCAGTTACAAGGGGACGGCGGGAGTAGATACAGATACGCAGTATTTT. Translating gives CASSYKGTAGVDTDTQYF.

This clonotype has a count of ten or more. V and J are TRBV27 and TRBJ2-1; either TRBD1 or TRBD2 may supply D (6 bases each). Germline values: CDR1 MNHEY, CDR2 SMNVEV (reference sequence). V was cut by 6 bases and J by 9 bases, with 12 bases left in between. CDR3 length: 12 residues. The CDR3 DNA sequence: TGTGCCAGCAGCGTTGGGGGGCTTGAGCAGTTCTTC. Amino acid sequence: CASSVGGLEQFF.

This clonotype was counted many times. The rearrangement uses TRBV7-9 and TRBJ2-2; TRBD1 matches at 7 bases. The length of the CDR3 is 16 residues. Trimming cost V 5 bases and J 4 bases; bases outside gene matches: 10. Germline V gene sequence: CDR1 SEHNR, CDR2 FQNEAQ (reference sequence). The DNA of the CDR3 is TGTGCCAGCAGCCTCGCCGGAGGACAGGCCACCGGGGAGCTGTTTTTT. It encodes CASSLAGGQATGELFF.

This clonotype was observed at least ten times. The CDR3 sequence is CASSASRDYNTGELFF. As DNA, the CDR3 is TGCGCCAGCAGCGCCTCGAGGGACTACAACACCGGGGAGCTGTTTTTT. The chain couples TRBV5-1 to TRBJ2-2, with TRBD2 matching 7 bases. Trimming took 4 bases from V and 2 from J; bases not matched to a gene: 8. The CDR3 runs 16 residues. CDR1 is SGHRS and CDR2 is YFSETQ in the germline V gene.